Given below is one T cell receptor beta chain in context. The data derive from a study of control samples from healthy donors and cancer patients. Assay: immunoSEQ multiplex PCR; the TCRdb copy retains only in-frame clones and omits some. The sample shows about 83,000 clones, around 92% of them seen only once. Trimming left V 5 bases short and J 8 bases short, with 13 bases between. CDR1 is MNHEY and CDR2 is SVGAGI in the germline V gene. The length of the CDR3 is 13 residues. This chain connects TRBV6-5 to TRBJ2-4; a possible D gene is TRBD2 (6 bases). The sequence was collected from a young man in good health. The sequenced sample was blood. CDR3 sequence: CASSMKWEDIQYF. The CDR3 DNA reads as TGTGCCAGCAGTATGAAGTGGGAGGACATTCAGTACTTC.